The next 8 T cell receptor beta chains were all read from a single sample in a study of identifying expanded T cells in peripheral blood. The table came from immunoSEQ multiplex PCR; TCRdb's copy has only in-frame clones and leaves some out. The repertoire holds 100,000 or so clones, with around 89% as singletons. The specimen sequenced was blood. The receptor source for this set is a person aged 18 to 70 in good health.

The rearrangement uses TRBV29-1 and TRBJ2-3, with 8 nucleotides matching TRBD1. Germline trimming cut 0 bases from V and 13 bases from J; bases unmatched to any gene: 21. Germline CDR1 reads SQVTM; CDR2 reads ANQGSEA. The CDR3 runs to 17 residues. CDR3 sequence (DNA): TGCAGCGTTGAAGATTATGGTGGGGGACAGGCGACCCCGAGGGAGTATTTT. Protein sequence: CSVEDYGGGQATPREYF.

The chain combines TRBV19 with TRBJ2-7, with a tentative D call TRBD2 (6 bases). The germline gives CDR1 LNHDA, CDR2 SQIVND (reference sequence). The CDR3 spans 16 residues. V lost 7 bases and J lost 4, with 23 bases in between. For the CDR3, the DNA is TGTGCCAGTATCTCACCTGGGGGGTCGCAATTATACGAGCAGTACTTC. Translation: CASISPGGSQLYEQYF.

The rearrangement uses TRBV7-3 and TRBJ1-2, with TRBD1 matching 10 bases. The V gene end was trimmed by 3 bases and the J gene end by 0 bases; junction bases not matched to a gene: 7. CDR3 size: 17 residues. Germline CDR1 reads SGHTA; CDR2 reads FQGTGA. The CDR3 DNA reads TGTGCCAGCAGCTTGGGACAGGGGAGGGGAACTAACTATGGCTACACCTTC. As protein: CASSLGQGRGTNYGYTF.

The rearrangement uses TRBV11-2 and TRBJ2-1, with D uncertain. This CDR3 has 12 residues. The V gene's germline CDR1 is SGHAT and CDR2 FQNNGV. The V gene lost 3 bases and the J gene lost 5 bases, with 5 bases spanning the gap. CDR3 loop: CASSFWDNEQFF. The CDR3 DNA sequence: TGTGCCAGCAGCTTCTGGGACAATGAGCAGTTCTTC.

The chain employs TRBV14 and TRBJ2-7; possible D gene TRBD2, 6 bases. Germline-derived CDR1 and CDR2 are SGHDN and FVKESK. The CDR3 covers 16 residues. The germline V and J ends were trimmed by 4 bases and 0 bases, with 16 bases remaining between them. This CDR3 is CASSRGRAGSSYEQYF. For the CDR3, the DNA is TGTGCCAGCAGCCGCGGACGGGCGGGGAGCTCCTACGAGCAGTACTTC.

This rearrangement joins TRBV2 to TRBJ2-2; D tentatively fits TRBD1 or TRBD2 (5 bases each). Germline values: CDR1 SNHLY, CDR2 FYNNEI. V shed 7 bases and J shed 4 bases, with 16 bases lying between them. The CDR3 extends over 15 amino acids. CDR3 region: CASIGTPDGTGELFF. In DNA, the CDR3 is TGTGCCAGCATCGGGACGCCCGACGGCACCGGGGAGCTGTTTTTT.

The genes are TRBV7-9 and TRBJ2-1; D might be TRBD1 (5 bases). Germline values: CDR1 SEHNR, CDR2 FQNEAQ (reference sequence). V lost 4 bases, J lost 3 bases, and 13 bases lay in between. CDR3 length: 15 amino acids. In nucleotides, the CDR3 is TGTGCCAGCAGCTATGGACACATTAACTACAATGAGCAGTTCTTC. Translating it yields CASSYGHINYNEQFF. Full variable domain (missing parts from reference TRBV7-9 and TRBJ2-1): DTGVSQNPRHKITKRGQNVTFRCDPISEHNRLYWYRQTLGQGPEFLTYFQNEAQLEKSRLLSDRFSAERPKGSFSTLEIQRTEQGDSAMYLCASSYGHINYNEQFFGPGTRLTVL.

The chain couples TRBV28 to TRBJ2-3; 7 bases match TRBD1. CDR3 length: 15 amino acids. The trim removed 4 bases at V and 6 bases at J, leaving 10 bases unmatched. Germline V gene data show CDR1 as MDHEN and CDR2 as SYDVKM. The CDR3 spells CASSSVGQPQDTQYF. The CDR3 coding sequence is TGTGCCAGCAGTTCCGTGGGACAGCCCCAGGATACGCAGTATTTT.